The 32 T cell receptor beta chains below were found in one sample sequenced in a study of CD8 T cells in ankylosing spondylitis. For these TCRs, the target antigens are not known. Whole-study findings and limits: A motif of eight highly homologous TCR beta variants was seen as apparently characteristic of ankylosing spondylitis blood.

TCRdb analysed the 5' RACE reads with MiXCR anew, one entry per CDR3 protein. The table lists 400,000 or so distinct CDR3 sequences, roughly a quarter of them singletons. Source material: blood, either unsorted or a sorted T cell fraction (not recorded which). The receptors here all came from a male donor with ankylosing spondylitis.

J is TRBJ2-1 and V is TRBV5-1; 7 bases are shared with TRBD1. Germline V gene sequence: CDR1 SGHRS, CDR2 YFSETQ. The junction had 8 bases not matched to a gene; V was cut back by 4 bases and J by 1 base. The CDR3 loop spans 16 amino acids. CDR3 nucleotide sequence: TGCGCCAGCAGCCCCAGTCCGGGACAGTCCTACAATGAGCAGTTCTTC. It is translated as CASSPSPGQSYNEQFF.

CDR3 protein: CATSSIADNTGELFF. DNA for the CDR3: TGTGCCACCAGCAGTATAGCGGACAACACCGGGGAGCTGTTTTTT. This rearrangement joins TRBV15 to TRBJ2-2; D possibly corresponds to TRBD2 (6 bases). The CDR3 length is 15 residues. With 3 bases removed from V and 2 bases from J, the gap between germline ends came to 10 bases. Per the germline V gene, CDR1 is LNHNV and CDR2 is YYDKDF (reference sequence).

Only a few counts were recorded for this clonotype. V is TRBV27 and J is TRBJ1-2; perhaps TRBD1 as D (6 bases). The CDR3 covers 14 residues. Germline CDR1 reads MNHEY; CDR2 reads SMNVEV (reference sequence). V lost 4 bases to trimming and J lost 4 bases, with 13 bases between them. The CDR3 sequence: CASSWGAEAYGYTF. As DNA, the CDR3 is TGTGCCAGCAGTTGGGGGGCGGAAGCCTATGGCTACACCTTC.

This clonotype was recorded a few times. The chain links TRBV3-1 to TRBJ2-2; maybe TRBD2 (6 bases). This CDR3 spans 13 amino acids. Germline lookup yields CDR1 LGHDT and CDR2 YNNKEL (reference sequence). Trimming pared 3 bases from V and 6 bases from J, leaving 8 bases between. The CDR3 sequence: CASSHGEAGELFF. Written as DNA, the CDR3 is TGTGCCAGCAGCCACGGGGAGGCCGGGGAGCTGTTTTTT.

This chain links TRBV6-1 with TRBJ1-1; 11 positions agree with TRBD1. This CDR3 region has 15 residues. Germline V lookup: CDR1 MNHNS, CDR2 SASEGT. After removal of 6 bases from V and 5 bases from J, the junction contained 8 bases not matched to a gene. DNA for the CDR3: TGTGCCAGCAGCGGACGGACAGGGGGCGTTACTGAAGCTTTCTTT. Its protein product is CASSGRTGGVTEAFF.

The CDR3 bases are TGTGCCAGCAGTGAAAAGCAGGGAAATTCACCCCTCCACTTT. Protein sequence: CASSEKQGNSPLHF. The chain joins TRBV6-1 to TRBJ1-6; D may be TRBD1 (5 bases). Per the germline V gene, CDR1 is MNHNS and CDR2 is SASEGT. Trimming stripped 2 bases from V and 7 bases from J, with 9 bases between. There are 14 residues in the CDR3.

This clonotype has a handful of counts. The rearrangement uses TRBV5-1 and TRBJ2-7; no firm D call. The V and J ends lost 7 bases and 2 bases respectively, with 16 bases between them. The CDR3 contains 14 residues. CDR1 and CDR2 (germline): SGHRS, YFSETQ. Here the CDR3 reads CASGPFPGAYEQYF. CDR3 in DNA: TGCGCCAGCGGACCTTTTCCGGGCGCCTACGAGCAGTACTTC.

The chain combines TRBV12-3 or TRBV12-4 with TRBJ2-3, with D perhaps TRBD1 (5 bases). V lost 7 bases to trimming and J lost 0 bases, with 11 bases between them. This CDR3 contains 14 residues. The CDR3 reads CASTPRTSTDTQYF. CDR3 in DNA: TGTGCCAGCACCCCTCGGACAAGCACAGATACGCAGTATTTT.

The rearrangement uses TRBV18 and TRBJ2-7; D remains ambiguous. The V gene's germline CDR1 is KGHSH and CDR2 LQKENI. This CDR3 contains 13 residues. Between the trimmed V and J ends, which lost 0 bases and 5 bases, there was a span of 8 bases. The CDR3 reads CASSPPSRDEQYV. In nucleotides, the CDR3 is TGTGCCAGCTCACCACCGTCTCGGGACGAGCAGTACGTC.

The chain couples TRBV5-1 to TRBJ2-3, with a tentative D call TRBD2 (5 bases). The CDR3 runs to 15 residues. V lost 0 bases and J lost 3, with 11 bases in between. CDR1 and CDR2 from the germline V gene are SGHRS and YFSETQ. CDR3 sequence: CASSLGGIGTDTQYF. The CDR3 DNA reads as TGCGCCAGCAGCTTGGGAGGGATTGGTACAGATACGCAGTATTTT.

This clonotype was counted between two and nine times. The rearrangement joins TRBV5-1 to TRBJ2-5, with D unresolved. Trimming took 0 bases from V and 2 from J, leaving 11 bases between them. This CDR3 spans 15 amino acids. Germline CDR1 SGHRS, CDR2 YFSETQ. The CDR3 region is CASSLAVSAQETQYF. The CDR3 DNA reads TGCGCCAGCAGCTTGGCCGTCAGCGCTCAAGAGACCCAGTACTTC.

The chain is built from TRBV11-2 and TRBJ1-1; D not certain. Per germline, CDR1 SGHAT and CDR2 FQNNGV. V lost 5 bases, J lost 1 base, and 14 bases lay in between. This CDR3 contains 15 residues. CDR3 protein: CASSPQLPRNTEAFF. CDR3 nucleotide sequence: TGTGCCAGCAGCCCACAGCTACCCCGGAACACTGAAGCTTTCTTT. Based on the CDR3 plus reference TRBV11-2 and TRBJ1-1, the full variable domain is EAGVAQSPRYKIIEKRQSVAFWCNPISGHATLYWYQQILGQGPKLLIQFQNNGVVDDSQLPKDRFSAERLKGVDSTLKIQPAKLEDSAVYLCASSPQLPRNTEAFFGQGTRLTVV.

This sequence joins TRBV18 and TRBJ2-1; 9 bases map to TRBD2. CDR3 length: 16 residues. Germline V CDR1 and CDR2: KGHSH, LQKENI. The V and J ends lost 2 bases and 2 bases, in that order; junction bases with no gene match: 4. CDR3 coding DNA: TGTGCCAGCTCACCAGAAAGCGGGAGGACCTACAATGAGCAGTTCTTC. Translated: CASSPESGRTYNEQFF.

This chain connects TRBV20-1 to TRBJ1-5; D call uncertain. The CDR3 has 13 amino acids. Deletions cut 3 bases from V and 4 bases from J, with 10 bases between. Germline V gene data show CDR1 as DFQATT and CDR2 as SNEGSKA (reference sequence). CDR3 sequence: CSARRQENQPQHF. CDR3 bases: TGCAGTGCTAGGAGGCAGGAAAATCAGCCCCAGCATTTT.

J is TRBJ1-2 and V is TRBV7-2; 7 bases align to TRBD1. The CDR3 covers 17 residues. Germline V gives CDR1 SGHTA, CDR2 FQGNSA. V trimming: 7 bases; J trimming: 4 bases; junction bases outside the gene matches: 18. CDR3 sequence (DNA): TGTGCCAGCATTCGAGACAGGGATTACCGACGTGGCTATGGCTACACCTTC. The encoded protein is CASIRDRDYRRGYGYTF.

The chain carries TRBV5-1 and TRBJ1-1; D remains unclear. This CDR3 is 14 amino acids long. Germline V gene lookup returns CDR1 SGHRS and CDR2 YFSETQ. Between the trimmed V and J ends, which lost 4 bases and 1 base, there was a span of 11 bases. CDR3 coding DNA: TGCGCCAGCAGCCAGGTTCCAGGGAACACTGAAGCTTTCTTT. Its translation: CASSQVPGNTEAFF.

This clonotype showed up just a few times. This chain joins TRBV25-1 and TRBJ2-1; D is unresolved. This CDR3 is 14 amino acids long. V lost 3 bases and J 4 bases, leaving 10 bases between the germline ends. Germline lookup yields CDR1 MGHDK and CDR2 SYGVNS. The chain's CDR3 is CASSDAVSYNEQFF. The CDR3 DNA sequence: TGTGCCAGCAGTGATGCGGTTAGTTACAATGAGCAGTTCTTC.

The V call is TRBV3-1, the J call TRBJ2-5; D is unresolved. The CDR3 is 16 residues long. The germline V gene encodes CDR1 LGHDT and CDR2 YNNKEL (reference sequence). V lost 1 base and J 2 bases, leaving 14 bases between the germline ends. The CDR3 sequence is CASSQVLEAHQETQYF. In nucleotides, the CDR3 is TGTGCCAGCAGCCAAGTGCTAGAGGCTCATCAAGAGACCCAGTACTTC.

The chain is built from TRBV3-1 and TRBJ2-1; D is uncertain. The V end was cut by 3 bases, the J end by 8 bases, with 14 bases between. The CDR3 spans 14 residues. CDR1 and CDR2 (germline): LGHDT, YNNKEL (reference sequence). The CDR3 sequence: CASSHRRYPHEQFF. The CDR3 nucleotides read TGTGCCAGCAGCCACCGCAGATATCCGCATGAGCAGTTCTTC.

The gene calls are TRBV7-9 and TRBJ1-3; 7 bases are a match to TRBD1. The CDR3 runs 14 residues. Germline CDR1 reads SEHNR; CDR2 reads FQNEAQ (reference sequence). The ends lost 7 bases at V and 4 bases at J; junction bases unmatched: 7. In DNA, the CDR3 is TGTGCCAGCAACGAGGGGGCGGAAGGAAACACCATATATTTT. Translated: CASNEGAEGNTIYF.

This chain connects TRBV29-1 to TRBJ2-3, with D perhaps matching TRBD1 (5 bases). This CDR3 contains 13 residues. V lost 7 bases, J lost 2 bases, and 13 bases lay in between. The germline V gene has CDR1 SQVTM and CDR2 ANQGSEA. CDR3 nucleotides: TGCAGCGCTGCAGGGCTTTCCACAGATACGCAGTATTTT. Translated, it gives CSAAGLSTDTQYF.

This chain uses TRBV5-1 with TRBJ2-7; 7 nucleotides align to TRBD2. The CDR3 has 14 residues. The V and J ends lost 6 bases and 4 bases, in that order; junction bases with no gene match: 10. From germline, CDR1 is SGHRS and CDR2 YFSETQ. This CDR3 is CASTRSSGAYEQYF. For the CDR3, the DNA is TGCGCCAGCACCCGCTCTAGCGGCGCTTACGAGCAGTACTTC.

This clonotype turned up a few times. The genes are TRBV5-1 and TRBJ2-5, with D possibly TRBD1 on 6 matching bases. The CDR3 is made up of 16 amino acids. From germline, CDR1 is SGHRS and CDR2 YFSETQ. Trimming took off 4 bases at V and 2 bases at J, with 18 bases between the two ends. CDR3 region: CASSLIFSGVQETQYF. The CDR3 DNA follows: TGCGCCAGCAGCCTCATCTTCTCAGGGGTACAAGAGACCCAGTACTTC.

V is TRBV10-3 and J is TRBJ2-1; D may be TRBD1 or TRBD2 (5 bases each). The germline V gene has CDR1 ENHRY and CDR2 SYGVKD. The CDR3 loop spans 13 amino acids. Trimming cost V 5 bases and J 15 bases, with 20 bases left between them. CDR3 bases: TGTGCCATCAGTTCCACCGGGACCCCAAGAATGTTCTTC. Its translation: CAISSTGTPRMFF.

This clonotype was seen ten or more times. The genes are TRBV5-6 and TRBJ2-7, with a weak D call TRBD1 (5 bases). Per the germline V gene, CDR1 is SGHDT and CDR2 is YYEEEE. This CDR3 has 14 residues. Trimming left V 2 bases short and J 2 bases short, with 11 bases between. CDR3 amino acids: CASSLSGITYEQYF. CDR3 in DNA: TGTGCCAGCAGCTTATCAGGGATCACCTACGAGCAGTACTTC.

This sequence joins TRBV20-1 and TRBJ2-4; 9 bases are shared with TRBD1. Losses at the gene ends were 1 base for V and 6 bases for J; bases not matched to a gene: 7. The germline V gene encodes CDR1 DFQATT and CDR2 SNEGSKA (reference sequence). The CDR3 loop spans 15 amino acids. The CDR3 loop is CSARGTGVLGNIQYF. Written as DNA, the CDR3 is TGCAGTGCTAGAGGGACAGGGGTTCTTGGAAACATTCAGTACTTC.

The chain joins TRBV11-3 to TRBJ2-7; tentatively, D is TRBD1 or TRBD2 (5 bases each). The CDR3 length is 14 residues. V lost 1 base to trimming and J lost 6 bases, with 13 bases between them. Germline-derived CDR1 and CDR2 are SGHNT and YENEEA. CDR3 nucleotides: TGTGCCAGCAGCTTAGCGGGGCCCGGGGCCGAGCAGTACGTC. Translated, it gives CASSLAGPGAEQYV.

The sample holds a few counts of this clonotype. V gene TRBV5-1 combines with J gene TRBJ2-1; a possible D gene is TRBD1 (7 bases). The CDR3 covers 17 residues. Germline CDR1 SGHRS, CDR2 YFSETQ. V lost 5 bases to trimming and J lost 7 bases, with 25 bases between them. The CDR3 loop reads CASSPPGRGRGRNEQFF. The CDR3 coding sequence is TGCGCCAGCAGTCCGCCAGGTAGGGGGCGGGGCCGTAATGAGCAGTTCTTC.

This clonotype showed up just a few times. This chain's CDR3 is CASSRGGMGAEAFF. Written as DNA, the CDR3 is TGTGCCAGCAGCCGAGGGGGGATGGGCGCTGAAGCTTTCTTT. The chain uses TRBV7-2 and TRBJ1-1; TRBD1 is a possible D gene (6 bases). V dropped 5 bases and J dropped 6 bases, with 16 bases sitting between them. The CDR3 sequence is 14 residues long. CDR1 is SGHTA, CDR2 FQGNSA, per germline.

This clonotype was recorded a few times. The chain carries TRBV21-1 and TRBJ2-3; TRBD1, the D gene given by the table, was not confirmed from the DNA. TRBV21-1 is marked as a pseudogene. This CDR3 comprises 18 residues. CDR3 amino acids: CASSKDEDRPKSTDTQYF. The CDR3 DNA reads as TGTGCCAGCAGCAAAGATGAAGACAGGCCAAAAAGCACAGATACGCAGTATTTT.

The V gene is TRBV20-1, the J gene TRBJ2-1; D unclear. The CDR3 runs to 8 residues. Germline V gene lookup returns CDR1 DFQATT and CDR2 SNEGSKA (reference sequence). V lost 1 base to trimming and J lost 14 bases, with 3 bases between them. The CDR3 DNA is TGCAGTGCTAGAGCAGAGTTCTTC. Amino acid sequence: CSARAEFF.

The V gene is TRBV2, the J gene TRBJ1-5, with 8 bases fitting TRBD1. V shed 0 bases and J 1 base; nucleotides not matched to a gene: 5. This CDR3 spans 17 amino acids. Germline V gene data show CDR1 as SNHLY and CDR2 as FYNNEI. The CDR3 DNA reads as TGTGCCAGCAGTGAAGCCAGGGACAGGCTCAGCAATCAGCCCCAGCATTTT. It yields the protein CASSEARDRLSNQPQHF.